Below, 11 T cell receptor beta chains from the same sample are listed, as sequenced in a study of blood T cell repertoires in COVID-19. Sequencing was performed with immunoSEQ multiplex PCR; in TCRdb, only in-frame clones are kept and a portion is missing. The data show some 420,000 clones, 75% to 90% seen once. The source material was PBMCs or T cells enriched from blood (not recorded which). The receptors were sampled from a man in his thirties or forties who had recovered from COVID-19.

Notes on this clone: The same CDR3 arises from other DNA sequences in this sample as well. The V and J genes are TRBV28 and TRBJ2-1; TRBD2 agrees at 12 bases. Germline V gene lookup returns CDR1 MDHEN and CDR2 SYDVKM. Trimming cost V 6 bases and J 0 bases; bases outside gene matches: 3. The CDR3 has 16 amino acids. The CDR3 loop is CASRLLAGGSYNEQFF. The CDR3 region has the DNA TGTGCCAGCAGGCTACTAGCGGGAGGCTCCTACAATGAGCAGTTCTTC.

The rearrangement links TRBV28 to TRBJ1-2, with 8 bases matching TRBD1. CDR1 MDHEN and CDR2 SYDVKM come from the germline V gene. This CDR3 contains 14 residues. With V trimmed by 5 bases and J by 4 bases, 6 bases remained unmatched. CDR3 sequence (DNA): TGTGCCAGCAGTCCGCCCGGGACAGGCTATGGCTACACCTTC. It translates to CASSPPGTGYGYTF.

V is TRBV29-1 and J is TRBJ1-1, with D hard to call. This CDR3 has 15 amino acids. CDR1 SQVTM and CDR2 ANQGSEA come from the germline V gene. The ends were cut back, 5 bases at V and 4 bases at J, with 20 bases in the middle. CDR3 sequence (DNA): TGCAGCGTTACGACTGCCCGCCCGAGGAGCACTGAAGCTTTCTTT. It specifies CSVTTARPRSTEAFF.

The chain uses TRBV5-1 and TRBJ1-1; no reliable D call. Germline V lookup: CDR1 SGHRS, CDR2 YFSETQ. The CDR3 sequence is 14 residues long. Trimming cost V 1 base and J 0 bases, with 7 bases left between them. The CDR3 DNA sequence: TGCGCCAGCAGCTTGTCCAGGCTGAACACTGAAGCTTTCTTT. Residues: CASSLSRLNTEAFF. Using reference TRBV5-1 and TRBJ1-1 for the parts outside the CDR3, the full variable domain is KAGVTQTPRYLIKTRGQQVTLSCSPISGHRSVSWYQQTPGQGLQFLFEYFSETQRNKGNFPGRFSGRQFSNSRSEMNVSTLELGDSALYLCASSLSRLNTEAFFGQGTRLTVV.

The J gene is TRBJ1-5, the V gene TRBV2, with D possibly matching TRBD1 (6 bases). Germline CDR1 is SNHLY and CDR2 is FYNNEI. V lost 8 bases, J lost 3 bases, and 14 bases lay in between. The CDR3 has 14 amino acids. The CDR3 DNA sequence: TGTGCCAGCGGGGGGGCAGGGACCAATCAGCCCCAGCATTTT. Its protein product is CASGGAGTNQPQHF. Complete variable domain (other parts from reference TRBV2 and TRBJ1-5): EPEVTQTPSHQVTQMGQEVILRCVPISNHLYFYWYRQILGQKVEFLVSFYNNEISEKSEIFDDQFSVERPDGSNFTLKIRSTKLEDSAMYFCASGGAGTNQPQHFGDGTRLSIL.

Here the CDR3 reads CASSRRDSGLDEQFF. CDR3 nucleotide sequence: TGTGCCAGCAGCCGACGGGACAGCGGTCTGGATGAGCAGTTCTTC. J is TRBJ2-1 and V is TRBV7-9; 7 bases line up with TRBD1. V lost 5 bases to trimming and J lost 8 bases; unmatched junction nucleotides: 12. CDR3 length: 15 residues. Germline V gene lookup returns CDR1 SEHNR and CDR2 FQNEAQ (reference sequence).

The chain uses TRBV30 and TRBJ1-5; possible D gene TRBD1, 5 bases. Germline CDR1 and CDR2: GTSNPN and SVGIG (reference sequence). V lost 1 base, J lost 6 bases, and 10 bases lay in between. CDR3 length: 13 amino acids. CDR3: CAWSGQGTQPQHF. Here the CDR3 DNA reads TGTGCCTGGAGTGGTCAGGGAACTCAGCCCCAGCATTTT.

The chain recombines TRBV28 with TRBJ2-7; 13 bases map to TRBD2. The junction had 3 bases not matched to a gene; V was cut back by 3 bases and J by 1 base. The length of the CDR3 is 16 residues. CDR1 is MDHEN and CDR2 is SYDVKM in the germline V gene. CDR3 loop: CASSFRTSGSSYEQYF. The CDR3 region has the DNA TGTGCCAGCAGTTTTCGGACTAGCGGGAGTTCCTACGAGCAGTACTTC.

This rearrangement joins TRBV27 to TRBJ1-5; 9 bases match TRBD1. This CDR3 has 14 residues. Looked up from germline, CDR1 is MNHEY and CDR2 is SMNVEV (reference sequence). With V trimmed by 2 bases and J by 6 bases, 2 bases remained unmatched. The CDR3 DNA reads as TGTGCCAGCAGTTTACAGGGACAGGGTCAGCCCCAGCATTTT. Residues: CASSLQGQGQPQHF.

The chain couples TRBV5-1 to TRBJ2-3, with TRBD2 identical over 12 bases. The CDR3 contains 16 residues. The trim removed 3 bases at V and 5 bases at J, leaving 7 bases unmatched. Per germline, CDR1 SGHRS and CDR2 YFSETQ. Written as DNA, the CDR3 is TGCGCCAGCAGCTCCCTACTAGCGGGAGGCCGAGATACGCAGTATTTT. This gives the protein CASSSLLAGGRDTQYF.

This chain joins TRBV12-5 and TRBJ2-7; TRBD2 might be the D (6 bases). Germline assignment: CDR1 LGHNT and CDR2 FRNRAP. The CDR3 length is 15 residues. The germline V and J ends were trimmed by 0 bases and 5 bases, with 14 bases remaining between them. CDR3 DNA: TGTGCTAGTGGTTTGGTAATTGTCGGGGGAGACGAGCAGTACTTC. Its protein product is CASGLVIVGGDEQYF.